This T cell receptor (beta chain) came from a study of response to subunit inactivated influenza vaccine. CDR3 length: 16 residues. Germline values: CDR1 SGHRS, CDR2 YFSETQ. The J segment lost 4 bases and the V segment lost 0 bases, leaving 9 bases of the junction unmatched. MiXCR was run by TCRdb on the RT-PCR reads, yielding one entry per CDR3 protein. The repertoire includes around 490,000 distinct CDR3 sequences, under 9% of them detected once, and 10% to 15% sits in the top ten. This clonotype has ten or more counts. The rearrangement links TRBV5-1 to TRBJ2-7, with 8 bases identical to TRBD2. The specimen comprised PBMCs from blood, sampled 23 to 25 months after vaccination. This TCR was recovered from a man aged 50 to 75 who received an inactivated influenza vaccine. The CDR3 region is CASSLGRGGSAYEQYF. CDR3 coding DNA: TGCGCCAGCAGCTTGGGCCGGGGGGGATCGGCATACGAGCAGTACTTC.